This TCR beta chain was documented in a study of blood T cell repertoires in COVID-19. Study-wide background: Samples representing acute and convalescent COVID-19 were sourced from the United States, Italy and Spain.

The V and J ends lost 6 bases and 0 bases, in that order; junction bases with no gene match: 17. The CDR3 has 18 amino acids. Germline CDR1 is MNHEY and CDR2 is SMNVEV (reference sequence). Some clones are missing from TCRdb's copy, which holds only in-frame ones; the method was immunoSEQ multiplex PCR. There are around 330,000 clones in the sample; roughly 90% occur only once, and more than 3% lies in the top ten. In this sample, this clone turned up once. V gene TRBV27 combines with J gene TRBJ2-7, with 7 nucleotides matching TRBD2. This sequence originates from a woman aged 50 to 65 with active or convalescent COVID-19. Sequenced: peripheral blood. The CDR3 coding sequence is TGTGCCAGCAGCCCATCCCGTGGGGACTATTTCTTCTCCTACGAGCAGTACTTC. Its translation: CASSPSRGDYFFSYEQYF.